Listed below are T cell receptor beta chains from one sample, sequenced in a study of preoperative IRX-2 immunotherapy in early breast cancer. The data were produced by immunoSEQ multiplex PCR, yet TCRdb's version contains in-frame clones alone and is incomplete. The sample holds tens of thousands of clones, roughly 96% seen once. Sequenced material: tumor tissue, taken after IRX-2 immunotherapy. These receptors were taken from a human donor with breast cancer. Each CDR3 is given with its conserved first and last residue. The order of the fields is D gene, V gene, J gene, clone size, CDR3 protein, CDR3 DNA. D genes are given only for firm matches. Clone sizes are given selectively: once, few, many, or a class where the clone is expanded.

NA,TRBV5-1,TRBJ2-1,NA,CASSFSWDEQFF,TGCGCCAGCAGCTTCTCTTGGGATGAGCAGTTCTTC
NA,TRBV28,TRBJ1-2,NA,CASSSTDYGYTF,TGTGCCAGCAGTTCGACAGACTATGGCTACACCTTC
NA,TRBV19,TRBJ1-2,NA,CASKPLHLNNYGYTF,TGTGCCAGTAAACCCCTCCATCTTAATAACTATGGCTACACCTTC
TRBD2,TRBV27,TRBJ2-7,NA,CASSFGLAGVRGLNREQYF,TGTGCCAGCAGTTTCGGACTAGCGGGAGTAAGAGGGCTGAATAGAGAGCAGTACTTC
NA,TRBV6-5,TRBJ2-5,once,CASRRRQETQYF,TGTGCCAGCAGGCGGCGCCAAGAGACCCAGTACTTC
NA,TRBV11-3,TRBJ2-3,NA,CASSFQGRITDTQYF,TGTGCCAGCAGCTTCCAGGGCAGAATCACAGATACGCAGTATTTT
TRBD1,TRBV18,TRBJ1-1,NA,CASSYDRADVTEAFF,TGTGCCAGCTCATACGACAGGGCGGATGTGACTGAAGCTTTCTTT
TRBD1,TRBV7-6,TRBJ2-2,NA,CASSRRGTGGGPNTGELFF,TGTGCCAGCAGCCGCCGGGGGACAGGGGGCGGTCCGAACACCGGGGAGCTGTTTTTT
NA,TRBV19,TRBJ1-5,NA,CASSIPQGSQPQHF,TGTGCCAGTAGTATCCCCCAGGGTAGCCAGCCCCAGCATTTT
NA,TRBV5-4,TRBJ1-2,once,CASSRPGTAYGYTF,TGTGCCAGCAGCCGGCCGGGCACGGCCTATGGCTACACCTTC
NA,TRBV21-1,TRBJ2-3,NA,CASTPPGLAGRDTQYF,TGTGCCAGCACCCCCCCGGGACTAGCGGGGAGAGATACGCAGTATTTT
NA,TRBV4-1,TRBJ1-2,NA,CASSQVGAGTRQASYGYTF,TGCGCCAGCAGCCAAGTGGGAGCTGGAACTCGACAGGCTTCCTATGGCTACACCTTC
NA,TRBV28,TRBJ1-5,NA,CASGRPQHF,TGTGCCAGCGGCCGGCCCCAGCATTTT
TRBD2,TRBV7-2,TRBJ2-3,NA,CASSSLPGLTSTDTQYF,TGTGCCAGCAGCTCCCTTCCGGGACTAACTAGCACAGATACGCAGTATTTT
TRBD1,TRBV19,TRBJ1-4,once,CASGEGQENEKLFF,TGTGCCAGTGGAGAGGGACAGGAAAATGAAAAACTGTTTTTT
TRBD2,TRBV7-9,TRBJ2-3,NA,CASSPAKTSGGGDTQYF,TGTGCCAGCAGCCCCGCCAAGACTAGCGGGGGTGGAGATACGCAGTATTTT
TRBD2,TRBV13,TRBJ2-7,NA,CASSLGRGLYEQYF,TGTGCCAGCAGCCTCGGGCGGGGGTTGTACGAGCAGTACTTC
NA,TRBV6-5,TRBJ1-2,NA,CASSFTNYGYTF,TGTGCCAGCAGCTTCACTAACTATGGCTACACCTTC
NA,TRBV19,TRBJ2-5,NA,CASSMLVRVGETQYF,TGTGCCAGTAGTATGCTTGTGCGGGTGGGGGAGACCCAGTACTTC
NA,TRBV10-3,TRBJ2-7,NA,CAISGDGPYEQYF,TGTGCCATCAGTGGGGACGGTCCCTACGAGCAGTACTTC
NA,TRBV2,TRBJ2-7,NA,CASSGGQGSIYEQYF,TGTGCCAGCAGTGGGGGGCAGGGGTCGATCTACGAGCAGTACTTC
TRBD2,TRBV4-1,TRBJ2-5,NA,CASSGLAGGQETQYF,TGCGCCAGCTCGGGACTAGCGGGAGGGCAAGAGACCCAGTACTTC
NA,TRBV4-1,TRBJ2-7,NA,CASSQGGEGAYEQYF,TGCGCCAGCAGCCAAGGGGGAGAGGGAGCCTACGAGCAGTACTTC
TRBD1,TRBV5-1,TRBJ1-2,NA,CASSQGQIIYGYTF,TGCGCCAGCAGCCAGGGACAGATAATCTATGGCTACACCTTC
NA,TRBV4-3,TRBJ2-7,NA,CASSPGAFTYEQYF,TGCGCCAGCAGCCCCGGAGCCTTTACCTACGAGCAGTACTTC
NA,TRBV7-2,TRBJ1-4,NA,CASSSPAGAKTEKLFF,TGTGCCAGCAGCTCGCCCGCCGGGGCCAAGACTGAAAAACTGTTTTTT
NA,TRBV10-3,TRBJ2-5,NA,CAISEKAGTQYF,TGTGCCATCAGTGAAAAGGCGGGGACCCAGTACTTC
TRBD1,TRBV6-4,TRBJ1-4,NA,CASSEPGQGKEKLFF,TGTGCCAGCAGTGAACCGGGACAGGGTAAGGAAAAACTGTTTTTT
NA,TRBV5-1,TRBJ1-2,NA,CASIASGEGDGYTF,TGCGCCAGCATCGCTTCAGGGGAGGGTGATGGCTACACCTTC
NA,TRBV6-5,TRBJ2-5,NA,CASTGGPPETQYF,TGTGCCAGCACCGGGGGGCCCCCAGAGACCCAGTACTTC
NA,TRBV5-8,TRBJ1-3,NA,CASSLMTFSGNTIYF,TGTGCCAGCAGCTTAATGACATTCTCTGGAAACACCATATATTTT
NA,TRBV7-2,TRBJ1-5,NA,CASSQSYNQPQHF,TGTGCCAGCAGCCAGAGTTACAATCAGCCCCAGCATTTT
TRBD1,TRBV7-8,TRBJ2-1,NA,CASSHADTGGFNEQFF,TGTGCCAGCAGCCACGCAGATACAGGGGGCTTTAATGAGCAGTTCTTC
TRBD2,TRBV19,TRBJ2-7,NA,CASSPGTSGRGYEQYF,TGTGCCAGTAGTCCCGGGACTAGCGGGAGGGGATACGAGCAGTACTTC
NA,TRBV7-9,TRBJ1-1,NA,CASSSRTGTEAFF,TGTGCCAGCAGCTCCCGGACGGGCACTGAAGCTTTCTTT
TRBD2,TRBV14,TRBJ2-3,NA,CASSQVREGTQYF,TGTGCCAGCAGCCAAGTTCGGGAGGGTACGCAGTATTTT
NA,TRBV5-1,TRBJ2-1,NA,CASSATGRSSPRHNEQFF,TGCGCCAGCAGCGCGACAGGGAGGTCTTCTCCACGCCACAATGAGCAGTTCTTC
NA,TRBV7-2,TRBJ2-7,NA,CASSWDGGSEQYF,TGTGCCAGCAGCTGGGACGGGGGTAGCGAGCAGTACTTC
TRBD1,TRBV19,TRBJ1-2,NA,CASSLRDSHNANYGYTF,TGTGCCAGTAGTCTCCGGGACAGCCATAACGCTAACTATGGCTACACCTTC
NA,TRBV11-2,TRBJ2-7,NA,CASSLSDRGQRGWEQYF,TGTGCCAGCAGCTTATCGGACCGGGGCCAAAGGGGCTGGGAGCAGTACTTC
NA,TRBV5-4,TRBJ2-5,NA,CASSRGQYQETQYF,TGTGCCAGCAGCCGCGGACAGTACCAAGAGACCCAGTACTTC
NA,TRBV9,TRBJ1-2,NA,CASSVATGRVPNYGYTF,TGTGCCAGCAGCGTAGCTACAGGGAGGGTACCTAACTATGGCTACACCTTC
NA,TRBV6-1,TRBJ1-1,few,CASGQRENTEAFF,TGTGCCAGCGGACAGAGGGAGAACACTGAAGCTTTCTTT
NA,TRBV7-3,TRBJ2-1,NA,CASSLTGGTPYNEQFF,TGTGCCAGCAGCTTAACGGGCGGGACCCCATACAATGAGCAGTTCTTC
TRBD1,TRBV11-2,TRBJ1-2,NA,CASSYNDRVPYGYTF,TGTGCCAGCAGCTACAATGACAGGGTACCCTATGGCTACACCTTC
NA,TRBV29-1,TRBJ2-1,NA,CSVGEAIRRQFF,TGCAGCGTTGGGGAGGCCATTCGTCGGCAGTTCTTC
NA,TRBV4-2,TRBJ2-3,NA,CASGPPLTDTQYF,TGTGCCAGCGGGCCCCCTTTAACAGATACGCAGTATTTT
TRBD2,TRBV15,TRBJ2-7,NA,CATSSGKLGTSGGRSYEQYF,TGTGCCACCAGCAGTGGAAAGCTCGGGACTAGCGGGGGTCGCTCCTACGAGCAGTACTTC
NA,TRBV7-2,TRBJ1-5,NA,CASSLSVYSNQPQHF,TGTGCCAGCAGCTTATCGGTCTATAGCAATCAGCCCCAGCATTTT
NA,TRBV10-1,TRBJ1-2,NA,CASSEYAGGYGYTF,TGCGCCAGCAGTGAGTATGCAGGCGGCTATGGCTACACCTTC
NA,TRBV5-1,TRBJ2-5,NA,CASTPTNRAGWKTQYF,TGCGCCAGCACCCCGACTAACCGGGCCGGATGGAAGACCCAGTACTTC
TRBD1,TRBV18,TRBJ2-3,NA,CASSQTGQAGWVPDTQYF,TGTGCCAGCTCACAAACTGGACAGGCAGGTTGGGTCCCAGATACGCAGTATTTT